The 18 T cell receptor beta chains presented below share a single source sample, sequenced in a study of blood T cells in healthy people across ages. A sample-barcoded 5' primer and a J-beta primer mix were used in a second PCR of roughly 7 to 12 cycles. Each CDR3 protein gets one entry after TCRdb re-called the 5' RACE reads with MiXCR. This sample has over 600,000 distinct CDR3 sequences; around 50% occur once, and the top ten carry 25% to 30%. The specimen sequenced was blood. The origin of the receptors is a middle-aged man in good health.

The chain uses TRBV7-8 and TRBJ2-1; TRBD2 matches at 12 bases. V shed 4 bases and J 7 bases; nucleotides not matched to a gene: 14. CDR3 length: 18 residues. Germline values: CDR1 SGHVS, CDR2 FQNEAQ. This chain's CDR3 is CASSSSGTSGLSGNEQFF. CDR3 nucleotides: TGTGCCAGCAGCTCCTCCGGGACTAGCGGGTTGTCGGGAAATGAGCAGTTCTTC.

This clonotype has more than one count but fewer than ten. The chain joins TRBV6-5 to TRBJ2-3, with 9 bases lining up with TRBD1. The CDR3 runs to 16 residues. V lost 0 bases to trimming and J lost 2 bases; unmatched junction nucleotides: 3. CDR1 is MNHEY, CDR2 SVGAGI, per germline. The CDR3 here is CASSYSGTGTTDTQYF. CDR3 in DNA: TGTGCCAGCAGTTACTCCGGGACAGGGACCACAGATACGCAGTATTTT.

This chain joins TRBV7-9 and TRBJ2-3; possibly TRBD2 for D (5 bases). Trimming stripped 5 bases from V and 2 bases from J, with 23 bases between. This CDR3 contains 18 residues. Germline V gives CDR1 SEHNR, CDR2 FQNEAQ (reference sequence). The CDR3 region is CASSRRPTRVAFTDTQYF. CDR3 DNA sequence: TGTGCCAGCAGCCGGAGGCCGACAAGGGTGGCTTTCACAGATACGCAGTATTTT.

The rearrangement joins TRBV12-3 or TRBV12-4 to TRBJ2-1, with 10 nucleotides matching TRBD1. J lost 6 bases, V lost 5 bases, and 7 bases had no gene match. The CDR3 totals 15 residues. As DNA, the CDR3 is TGTGCCAGCAGTCCCAGGACAGGGGGTTTCAATGAGCAGTTCTTC. Protein product: CASSPRTGGFNEQFF.

The CDR3 bases are TGTGCCAGCAGCTTAGCGAACAGCAATGAGCAGTACTTC. It encodes CASSLANSNEQYF. The chain is built from TRBV7-6 and TRBJ2-5; D unclear. Trimming left V 0 bases short and J 11 bases short, with 13 bases between. This CDR3 is built from 13 residues. The germline gives CDR1 SGHVS, CDR2 FNYEAQ.

The table lists this clonotype with a few counts. The chain has TRBV20-1 and TRBJ2-3; D unresolved. The CDR3 extends over 17 amino acids. Germline lookup yields CDR1 DFQATT and CDR2 SNEGSKA (reference sequence). CDR3 sequence: CSLNQRSLVANRDTQYF. The CDR3 region has the DNA TGCAGCCTAAACCAACGAAGCTTGGTTGCCAATAGGGATACGCAGTATTTT.

V usage is TRBV29-1 and J usage is TRBJ2-3; D gene uncertain. V gave up 3 bases and J gave up 2 bases, with 12 bases separating them. The CDR3 length is 14 residues. Germline V CDR1 and CDR2: SQVTM, ANQGSEA. The CDR3 DNA reads TGCAGCGTTGAGCCCACTGTATACACAGATACGCAGTATTTT. It codes for CSVEPTVYTDTQYF.

This chain joins TRBV9 and TRBJ2-3; 10 nucleotides match TRBD2. Germline V gene sequence: CDR1 SGDLS, CDR2 YYNGEE. The CDR3 has 18 amino acids. Trimming cost V 0 bases and J 0 bases; bases outside gene matches: 7. DNA for the CDR3: TGTGCCAGCAGCGTAGAGGTTAGCGGGAGGACAAGCACAGATACGCAGTATTTT. Translation gives CASSVEVSGRTSTDTQYF.

The V and J genes are TRBV7-2 and TRBJ2-7; no clear D. V was shortened by 6 bases and J by 0 bases, with 27 bases between the two germline ends. This CDR3 contains 19 residues. Germline V CDR1 and CDR2: SGHTA, FQGNSA. The CDR3 DNA reads as TGTGCCAGCAGACTGGTCTCTACAGCCACGGCCCTCAGCTCCTACGAGCAGTACTTC. Amino acid sequence: CASRLVSTATALSSYEQYF.

The chain carries TRBV6-5 and TRBJ1-2; 9 bases agree with TRBD1. J lost 0 bases, V lost 2 bases, and 1 base had no gene match. From germline, CDR1 is MNHEY and CDR2 SVGAGI. The CDR3 sequence is 15 residues long. The CDR3: CASSYRTGANYGYTF. The CDR3 coding sequence is TGTGCCAGCAGTTACAGGACAGGGGCTAACTATGGCTACACCTTC.

Only a few counts were recorded for this clonotype. The rearrangement links TRBV7-2 to TRBJ2-7; 9 nucleotides align to TRBD1. Losses at the gene ends were 5 bases for V and 6 bases for J; bases not matched to a gene: 11. The V gene's germline CDR1 is SGHTA and CDR2 FQGNSA. This CDR3 comprises 15 residues. The CDR3 region has the DNA TGTGCCAGCAGCAAACAGGGGGCGGCGAATATCGAGCAGTACTTC. It is translated as CASSKQGAANIEQYF.

V usage is TRBV6-1 and J usage is TRBJ2-1, with 12 bases aligning to TRBD2. The CDR3 contains 18 residues. The ends lost 7 bases at V and 9 bases at J; junction bases unmatched: 19. Germline-derived CDR1 and CDR2 are MNHNS and SASEGT. CDR3 nucleotides: TGTGCCAGCAATCCCCGGCTAGCGGGGGGGCTAGGGTTAAGTGAGCAGTTCTTC. This gives the protein CASNPRLAGGLGLSEQFF.

This chain connects TRBV7-8 to TRBJ1-6; possible D gene TRBD1, 6 bases. Per the germline V gene, CDR1 is SGHVS and CDR2 is FQNEAQ. CDR3 length: 13 residues. V was clipped by 5 bases and J by 10 bases, with 12 bases between them. The CDR3 here is CASSPHRESPLHF. The CDR3 DNA sequence: TGTGCCAGCAGCCCACACAGGGAATCACCCCTCCACTTT.

This CDR3 is CASSRRRGTDNEQFF. DNA for the CDR3: TGCGCCAGCAGCCGGAGGCGGGGGACTGACAATGAGCAGTTCTTC. The chain recombines TRBV5-1 with TRBJ2-1; 7 positions match TRBD2. The CDR3 totals 15 residues. From germline, CDR1 is SGHRS and CDR2 YFSETQ. With V trimmed by 4 bases and J by 5 bases, 9 bases remained unmatched. The full variable domain, completed using reference TRBV5-1 and TRBJ2-1, is KAGVTQTPRYLIKTRGQQVTLSCSPISGHRSVSWYQQTPGQGLQFLFEYFSETQRNKGNFPGRFSGRQFSNSRSEMNVSTLELGDSALYLCASSRRRGTDNEQFFGPGTRLTVL.

This chain connects TRBV6-6 to TRBJ2-1; possibly TRBD2 for D (6 bases). The J call is uncertain, as TRBJ2-7 better fits the DNA end. Germline V lookup: CDR1 MNHNY, CDR2 SVGAGI (reference sequence). The CDR3 sequence is 17 residues long. The CDR3 here is CASSYSPPWGVYNEQYF. CDR3 in DNA: TGTGCCAGCAGTTACTCGCCCCCGTGGGGGGTTTACAATGAGCAGTACTTC.

V and J are TRBV9 and TRBJ2-1, with TRBD2 identical over 8 bases. This CDR3 region has 13 residues. Germline V gives CDR1 SGDLS, CDR2 YYNGEE. V trimming: 3 bases; J trimming: 9 bases; junction bases outside the gene matches: 5. CDR3 in DNA: TGTGCCAGCAGCGCGGCCGCGGGGGGTGAGCAGTTCTTC. As protein: CASSAAAGGEQFF.

Only a few counts were recorded for this clonotype. The V and J genes are TRBV4-2 and TRBJ1-2; D uncertain. Per the germline V gene, CDR1 is LGHNA and CDR2 is YNFKEQ. The CDR3 totals 15 residues. Trimming removed 1 base from V and 3 bases from J, with 12 bases in between. Here the CDR3 reads CASSQGGSRDYGYTF. The CDR3 coding sequence is TGTGCCAGCAGCCAAGGGGGATCACGGGACTATGGCTACACCTTC.

This clonotype appeared a few times. The rearrangement uses TRBV9 and TRBJ2-7; 7 bases map to TRBD1. Germline V lookup: CDR1 SGDLS, CDR2 YYNGEE. This CDR3 is built from 15 residues. Trimming cost V 4 bases and J 9 bases; bases outside gene matches: 16. The CDR3 DNA follows: TGTGCCAGCAGCTCTCGGGACAGTTTGTCTGTGAGGCAGTACTTC. Translating gives CASSSRDSLSVRQYF.